These 28 T cell receptor beta chains were sequenced from one sample in a study of CD8+CD57+ T cells in acquired aplastic anemia (dated by TCRdb to 2017 to 2018). Patients chosen for sequencing had shown expansion of CD8+CD57+ cells by flow cytometry. Sequenced on an Illumina HiSeq 2000. Genomic DNA was used as template for profiling of TCR beta VDJ combinations and CDR3 sequences. TCRdb reprocessed the public reads (quality trimming at Q25 with fastp, clone calling with MiXCR) and kept in-frame beta chains. Each CDR3 protein appears once, grouped with its most common genes and DNA. Within this sample are roughly 220,000 distinct CDR3 sequences, with 55% to 65% of them counted one time only. The ten largest make up roughly 53% of the sample. The specimen was sorted CD4+, CD8+, or CD8+CD57+ T cells (not recorded which) from PBMCs. All receptors come from a human donor with aplastic anemia.

The rearrangement links TRBV5-1 to TRBJ1-2; D gene ambiguous. Germline loops: CDR1 SGHRS, CDR2 YFSETQ. V was cut by 0 bases and J by 5 bases, with 11 bases left in between. CDR3 length equals 14 residues. CDR3 sequence reads: CASSLGGPGYGYTF. Here the CDR3 DNA reads TGCGCCAGCAGCTTGGGAGGGCCCGGTTATGGCTACACCTTC.

V gene TRBV10-1 combines with J gene TRBJ1-1; 7 nucleotides match TRBD1. This CDR3 region has 16 residues. From germline, CDR1 is WNHNN and CDR2 SYGVQD (reference sequence). With 4 bases clipped from V and 10 bases from J, the junction kept 18 bases outside the gene matches. DNA of the CDR3: TGCGCCAGCAGTGCCTGGACAGGCTTAGGTACCGCTGTAGCTTTCTTT. It specifies CASSAWTGLGTAVAFF.

The rearrangement uses TRBV7-9 and TRBJ2-6; D is unclear. Trimming pared 2 bases from V and 4 bases from J, leaving 9 bases between. This CDR3 has 15 amino acids. Germline CDR1 is SEHNR and CDR2 is FQNEAQ (reference sequence). The CDR3 DNA reads TGTGCCAGCAGCTTATCTTACACCGGGGCCAACGTCCTGACTTTC. Its translation is CASSLSYTGANVLTF.

V is TRBV19 and J is TRBJ1-5; the D is unclear. This CDR3 contains 16 residues. The germline V and J ends were trimmed by 4 bases and 0 bases, with 13 bases remaining between them. In germline, CDR1 is LNHDA, CDR2 SQIVND (reference sequence). The CDR3 DNA follows: TGTGCCAGTAGTAAAGGTGGACCGTATAGCAATCAGCCCCAGCATTTT. Its translation is CASSKGGPYSNQPQHF.

This clonotype occurred a few times. The chain couples TRBV20-1 to TRBJ2-1, with 8 bases aligning to TRBD1. V was clipped by 3 bases and J by 4 bases; unmatched bases: 5. The germline V gene has CDR1 DFQATT and CDR2 SNEGSKA (reference sequence). The CDR3 length is 14 residues. The CDR3 DNA follows: TGCAGTGCTAGCGCCGGGACAGGTTACAATGAGCAGTTCTTC. Translated, it gives CSASAGTGYNEQFF.

This clonotype occurred many times. The chain has TRBV7-6 and TRBJ1-4; D call uncertain. This CDR3 is built from 15 residues. Germline loops: CDR1 SGHVS, CDR2 FNYEAQ. V was shortened by 5 bases and J by 5 bases, with 15 bases between the two germline ends. CDR3 coding DNA: TGTGCCAGCAGCCCGACGGATCTGCGGAATGAAAAACTGTTTTTT. Translation gives CASSPTDLRNEKLFF.

This clonotype was found many times. V gene TRBV14 combines with J gene TRBJ2-1; a weak D match, TRBD1 (8 bases). V shed 4 bases and J shed 6 bases, with 31 bases lying between them. The germline gives CDR1 SGHDN, CDR2 FVKESK. CDR3 length: 20 amino acids. Here the CDR3 DNA reads TGTGCCAGCAGCCCTAGAGACAGGGGCCTCTCACGGGGGGTTGTCAATGAGCAGTTCTTC. Protein sequence: CASSPRDRGLSRGVVNEQFF.

This clonotype was seen just once. This chain uses TRBV19 with TRBJ1-6, with TRBD1 identical over 7 bases. The CDR3 extends over 16 amino acids. Looked up from germline, CDR1 is LNHDA and CDR2 is SQIVND (reference sequence). V dropped 5 bases and J dropped 8; count of bases not matched to a gene: 12. The CDR3 DNA sequence: TGTGCCAGTAGTCCTCAGGCAGGGGGAGTGCATTCACCCCTCCACTTT. Encoded protein: CASSPQAGGVHSPLHF. Filled out from reference TRBV19 and TRBJ1-6, the complete variable domain reads DGGITQSPKYLFRKEGQNVTLSCEQNLNHDAMYWYRQDPGQGLRLIYYSQIVNDFQKGDIAEGYSVSREKKESFPLTVTSAQKNPTAFYLCASSPQAGGVHSPLHFGNGTRLTVT.

The table lists this clonotype with many counts. V usage is TRBV7-3 and J usage is TRBJ2-7, with D possibly matching TRBD2 (6 bases). CDR3 length: 13 residues. The germline CDR1 and CDR2 sequences are SGHTA and FQGTGA. Trimming stripped 0 bases from V and 6 bases from J, with 9 bases between. The CDR3 is CASSLTGGPEQYF. The CDR3 DNA follows: TGTGCCAGCAGCTTAACGGGGGGTCCCGAGCAGTACTTC.

This clonotype was recorded only once. V and J are TRBV10-3 and TRBJ1-5; D may be TRBD1 (5 bases). This CDR3 is 15 amino acids long. V was shortened by 5 bases and J by 6 bases, with 17 bases between the two germline ends. Germline CDR1 is ENHRY and CDR2 is SYGVKD. The CDR3 DNA follows: TGTGCCATCAGTTCCTCGGGCACGGGGGTTCAGCCCCAGCATTTT. Residues: CAISSSGTGVQPQHF.

The chain has TRBV11-3 and TRBJ2-3; 7 bases fit TRBD1. Germline V CDR1 and CDR2: SGHNT, YENEEA. Trimming at V came to 7 bases and at J to 1 base, leaving 2 bases not matched to a gene. CDR3 length: 13 residues. Here the CDR3 DNA reads TGTGCCAGCAAGGGGACAGGCACAGATACGCAGTATTTT. The encoded protein is CASKGTGTDTQYF.

The chain couples TRBV2 to TRBJ2-7; possibly TRBD1 for D (5 bases). This CDR3 has 16 residues. The germline gives CDR1 SNHLY, CDR2 FYNNEI. The ends were cut back, 7 bases at V and 0 bases at J, with 19 bases in the middle. This CDR3 reads CASTVSIGHSSYEQYF. The CDR3 DNA reads as TGTGCCAGCACTGTCTCGATTGGACACTCCTCCTACGAGCAGTACTTC.

The gene calls are TRBV6-5 and TRBJ2-3; D could derive from TRBD1 or TRBD2 (5 bases each). Germline CDR1 reads MNHEY; CDR2 reads SVGAGI. Trimming pared 6 bases from V and 1 base from J, leaving 8 bases between. CDR3 length: 13 amino acids. CDR3 DNA sequence: TGTGCCAGCAGCCGGGACCGCACAGATACGCAGTATTTT. Its translation: CASSRDRTDTQYF.

This clonotype has just one count. This chain uses TRBV20-1 with TRBJ2-3; D is ambiguous. From germline, CDR1 is DFQATT and CDR2 SNEGSKA (reference sequence). The CDR3 is made up of 15 amino acids. Trimming removed 1 base from V and 5 bases from J, with 16 bases in between. The DNA for the CDR3 is TGCAGTGCTAGAGGTGGTAAGGGTCTTAAAGATACGCAGTATTTT. Protein: CSARGGKGLKDTQYF.

This clonotype was counted only a few times. This sequence joins TRBV7-3 and TRBJ2-1; maybe TRBD2 (5 bases). V lost 0 bases to trimming and J lost 0 bases, with 12 bases between them. In germline, CDR1 is SGHTA, CDR2 FQGTGA. CDR3 length equals 17 residues. CDR3 sequence: CASSLTDSLTSYNEQFF. The DNA of the CDR3 is TGTGCCAGCAGCTTAACGGACTCCCTCACCTCCTACAATGAGCAGTTCTTC.

J is TRBJ1-2 and V is TRBV14, with D maybe TRBD1 (6 bases). Deletions cut 0 bases from V and 1 base from J, with 9 bases between. Germline V lookup: CDR1 SGHDN, CDR2 FVKESK. The CDR3 is 15 residues long. CDR3 protein: CASSQDAGVNYGYTF. The CDR3 DNA follows: TGTGCCAGCAGCCAAGATGCAGGGGTTAACTATGGCTACACCTTC.

This chain uses TRBV12-3 or TRBV12-4 with TRBJ1-2; D is unresolved. V was cut by 1 base and J by 5 bases, with 5 bases left in between. CDR3 length: 12 residues. CDR3 nucleotide sequence: TGTGCCAGCAGTTTAGGGGTTTATGGCTACACCTTC. Protein sequence: CASSLGVYGYTF.

Turning to this clonotype: A read error may produce the germline difference seen at one junction end. The CDR3 coding sequence is TGTGCCACCAGCATAAGTTTAAGCGGACAGGGGTACTTC. Translation: CATSISLSGQGYF. The J gene is TRBJ2-4, the V gene TRBV7-3; 8 bases fit TRBD1. CDR3 length equals 13 residues. Germline CDR1 SGHTA, CDR2 FQGTGA.

V is TRBV2 and J is TRBJ2-1; weak D call: TRBD2 (5 bases). The CDR3 consists of 13 residues. Germline CDR1 SNHLY, CDR2 FYNNEI. Trimming removed 9 bases from V and 1 base from J, with 10 bases in between. The CDR3 DNA sequence: TGTGCCAGTCGGGGTTCGTCCTACAATGAGCAGTTCTTC. Protein: CASRGSSYNEQFF.

This clonotype was detected only a few times. The chain is built from TRBV24-1 and TRBJ1-2, with D possibly being TRBD1 (6 bases). V was shortened by 6 bases and J by 9 bases, with 13 bases between the two germline ends. This CDR3 has 12 amino acids. The germline V gene has CDR1 KGHDR and CDR2 SFDVKD. The CDR3 is CATSSEGGSYTF. The CDR3 nucleotides read TGTGCCACCAGTTCGGAGGGGGGTAGCTACACCTTC.

The chain uses TRBV7-3 and TRBJ2-2; 8 bases agree with TRBD1. CDR3 size: 15 residues. The germline CDR1 and CDR2 sequences are SGHTA and FQGTGA. J gave up 6 bases and V 2 bases, and 5 bases lay outside the gene matches. In DNA, the CDR3 is TGTGCCAGCAGCTTATCGGACAGGGCGGCCGGGGAGCTGTTTTTT. It codes for CASSLSDRAAGELFF.

Ten or more counts support this clonotype. This chain connects TRBV9 to TRBJ1-4; D perhaps matches TRBD1 (6 bases). Germline V gives CDR1 SGDLS, CDR2 YYNGEE. The CDR3 covers 15 residues. Trimming removed 4 bases at V and 8 bases at J, with 18 bases between. CDR3 nucleotides: TGTGCCAGCAGCCCCCTGGCACAGGGTGGGGAAAAACTGTTTTTT. Translation: CASSPLAQGGEKLFF.

This clonotype was seen only a few times. The V gene is TRBV7-2, the J gene TRBJ1-2; the match to TRBD1 covers 9 bases. With 8 bases clipped from V and 6 bases from J, the junction kept 7 bases outside the gene matches. Germline CDR1 and CDR2: SGHTA and FQGNSA. The CDR3 loop spans 13 amino acids. CDR3 coding DNA: TGTGCCAGCCATACAGGGGGCTTAGATGGCTACACCTTC. It is translated as CASHTGGLDGYTF.

The table lists this clonotype with a few counts. At one of its ends the junction is not consistent with the germline gene, which may arise from a read error. In nucleotides, the CDR3 is TGTGCCAGCACTCTCGGCGAGAGATACAGATTC. This codes for CASTLGERYRF. The V and J genes are TRBV2 and TRBJ1-2; no reliable D call. The CDR3 sequence is 11 residues long. Germline V gene lookup returns CDR1 SNHLY and CDR2 FYNNEI.

This chain connects TRBV24-1 to TRBJ2-5; D call uncertain. From germline, CDR1 is KGHDR and CDR2 SFDVKD. Trimming took 5 bases from V and 2 from J, leaving 8 bases between them. The CDR3 sequence is 13 residues long. In DNA, the CDR3 is TGTGCCACCAGTGCGGCAGCTCAAGAGACCCAGTACTTC. Amino acids: CATSAAAQETQYF.

This chain joins TRBV2 and TRBJ2-7; D is unresolved. Per germline, CDR1 SNHLY and CDR2 FYNNEI. The CDR3 extends over 18 amino acids. Between the trimmed V and J ends, which lost 4 bases and 4 bases, there was a span of 26 bases. CDR3 sequence: CASSVSWAAPSESYEQYF. CDR3 coding DNA: TGTGCCAGCAGTGTGAGCTGGGCTGCCCCTTCTGAGTCTTACGAGCAGTACTTC. Looking up the rest from reference TRBV2 and TRBJ2-7 gives the full variable domain: EPEVTQTPSHQVTQMGQEVILRCVPISNHLYFYWYRQILGQKVEFLVSFYNNEISEKSEIFDDQFSVERPDGSNFTLKIRSTKLEDSAMYFCASSVSWAAPSESYEQYFGPGTRLTVT.

The count of this clonotype is one. The chain uses TRBV2 and TRBJ2-7; TRBD1 matches 8 bases. J was trimmed by 6 bases and V by 6 bases; bases with no gene match: 4. From germline, CDR1 is SNHLY and CDR2 FYNNEI. The CDR3 is 12 residues long. The DNA of the CDR3 is TGTGCCAGCAGCGACAGGGGCCTCGAGCAGTACTTC. It yields the protein CASSDRGLEQYF.

This sequence joins TRBV2 and TRBJ2-7, with a tentative D call TRBD2 (6 bases). This CDR3 region has 14 residues. Germline V gene lookup returns CDR1 SNHLY and CDR2 FYNNEI. The V end was cut by 6 bases, the J end by 2 bases, with 14 bases between. The CDR3 is CASSPGTPTYEQYF. The CDR3 nucleotides read TGTGCCAGCAGCCCCGGGACTCCTACCTACGAGCAGTACTTC.